This TCR beta chain is drawn from a study of blood T cells in healthy people across ages. Caucasian, healthy and from Russia, the donors were aged between roughly 6 and 100. A second about 7 to 12 cycle PCR used barcoded and J-beta primers. TCRdb independently ran MiXCR on the 5' RACE reads; one entry per CDR3 protein. There are approximately 1.5 million distinct CDR3 sequences in the sample; approximately 32% occur only once, and around 11% lies in the top ten. This clonotype was observed a handful of times. Antigen specificity is unknown. Study-wide results and caveats: It was the long-lived donors that had more naive CD4+ cells and higher diversity than aged donors.

The source of this sequence is a woman in her 30s in good health. Sequences were obtained from blood.

CDR3 DNA: TGTGCCAGCAGCTCCTATGGGACTAGCGGGAGGACAGATACGCAGTATTTT. It codes for CASSSYGTSGRTDTQYF. The V gene is TRBV5-6, the J gene TRBJ2-3; 15 bases are shared with TRBD2. The CDR3 has 17 residues. Trimming took 3 bases from V and 3 from J; bases not matched to a gene: 5. The V gene's germline CDR1 is SGHDT and CDR2 YYEEEE.